This T cell receptor beta chain was identified during a study of cytomegalovirus exposure and HLA in healthy donors. Overall study context: Across some 400 genotyped donors, approximately 80% landed in the Caucasian-associated ancestry cluster.

With 60 Vbeta and 13 Jbeta primers, the PCR was carried out. TCRdb's table, derived via immunoSEQ multiplex PCR, lists solely in-frame clones and lacks some. Among fewer than 130,000 clones listed, 65% to 80% were seen once. This clonotype was obtained from a woman aged 60-75 years in good health and CMV-seropositive. Sequences were obtained from PBMCs.

The CDR3 reads CASAPMTSDSTDTQYF. The CDR3 nucleotides are TGTGCCAGTGCACCGATGACTAGCGACAGCACAGATACGCAGTATTTT. The rearrangement joins TRBV19 to TRBJ2-3; TRBD2 matches 8 bases. With 8 bases clipped from V and 0 bases from J, the junction kept 10 bases outside the gene matches. CDR1 LNHDA and CDR2 SQIVND come from the germline V gene (reference sequence). The CDR3 covers 16 residues. The variable domain in full, completed from reference TRBV19 and TRBJ2-3, reads DGGITQSPKYLFRKEGQNVTLSCEQNLNHDAMYWYRQDPGQGLRLIYYSQIVNDFQKGDIAEGYSVSREKKESFPLTVTSAQKNPTAFYLCASAPMTSDSTDTQYFGPGTRLTVL.